The 3 T cell receptor beta chains below were found in one sample sequenced in a study of blood T cells in healthy people across ages. PCR was performed a second time for about 7 to 11 cycles using a sample-barcoded 5' primer and a J-beta primer mix. TCRdb analysed the 5' RACE reads with MiXCR anew, one entry per CDR3 protein. The table shows about 1.5 million distinct CDR3 sequences, with approximately 43% occurring only once. The sequenced sample consisted of blood. The receptors were sampled from a woman between 18 and 30 years old in good health.

The chain recombines TRBV4-3 with TRBJ1-5; no firm D call. The CDR3 length is 15 residues. Germline-derived CDR1 and CDR2 are LGHNA and YSLEER. V was trimmed by 0 bases and J by 7 bases, leaving 13 bases between them. The DNA for the CDR3 is TGCGCCAGCAGCCAAGATGAACGGGGAGCGCAGCCCCAGCATTTT. Protein product: CASSQDERGAQPQHF.

In its sample, this clonotype was seen once. V and J are TRBV7-3 and TRBJ2-3, with D perhaps matching TRBD2 (5 bases). Germline CDR1 SGHTA, CDR2 FQGTGA. This CDR3 is 14 amino acids long. V dropped 5 bases and J dropped 4 bases, with 13 bases sitting between them. The CDR3 region has the DNA TGTGCCAGCAGCATGGACTCCGCCGCAGATACGCAGTATTTT. This translates into CASSMDSAADTQYF.

This clonotype occurred a few times. One end of the junction is discordant with germline, which a read error may explain. The CDR3 region has the DNA TGTGCCAGCAGTATAGCGGGAGTGGAGACCCAGTACTTC. Translated, it gives CASSIAGVETQYF. The rearrangement uses TRBV12-3 or TRBV12-4 and TRBJ2-5; TRBD2 agrees at 9 bases. CDR3 size: 13 residues.